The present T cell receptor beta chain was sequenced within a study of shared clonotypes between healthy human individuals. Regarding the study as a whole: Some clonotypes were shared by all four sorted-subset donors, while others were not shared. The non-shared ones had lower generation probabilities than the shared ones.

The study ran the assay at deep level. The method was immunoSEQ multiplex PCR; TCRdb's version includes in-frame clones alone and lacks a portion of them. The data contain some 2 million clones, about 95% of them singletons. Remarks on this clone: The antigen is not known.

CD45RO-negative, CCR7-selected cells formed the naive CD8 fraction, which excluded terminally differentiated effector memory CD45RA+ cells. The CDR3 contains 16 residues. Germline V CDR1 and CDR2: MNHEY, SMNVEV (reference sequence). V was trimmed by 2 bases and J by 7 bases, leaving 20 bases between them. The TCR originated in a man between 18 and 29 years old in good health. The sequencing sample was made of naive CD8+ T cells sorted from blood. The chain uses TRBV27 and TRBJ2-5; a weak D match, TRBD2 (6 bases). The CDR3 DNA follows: TGTGCCAGCAGTTTAGCACCCGGGACCCCCGGGGGGACCCAGTACTTC. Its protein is CASSLAPGTPGGTQYF.